This paragraph reports one T cell receptor (beta chain). Its antigen is unidentified. TCRdb recomputed calls from the reads with MiXCR, one row per CDR3 protein. The repertoire consists of a few hundred thousand distinct CDR3 sequences, with around 40% occurring once and the leading ten covering 40% to 60%. Trimming cost V 5 bases and J 3 bases, with 19 bases left between them. The CDR3 runs 16 residues. Germline V gives CDR1 SGHTA, CDR2 FQGNSA. These data are taken from a study of T cell repertoires in cytomegalovirus infection. Study overall: It can be stated that public TCR beta signatures indicated CMV infection as well as a matching HLA type.

Study-level findings and limits: HLA-C-restricted, CMV-specific TCR beta clonotypes were dominant ex vivo.

The gene calls are TRBV7-2 and TRBJ1-1; D not resolved. The sequence came from a human donor in good health (CMV status not recorded). Some clones in this sample may be carry-over from other donors' samples. The specimen was cultured PBMCs, collected from culture after CMV antigen stimulation. The CDR3 spells CASSLGPSQSYTEAFF. The CDR3 nucleotides are TGTGCCAGCAGCCTAGGCCCCAGTCAGTCATACACTGAAGCTTTCTTT.